Described below is a single T cell receptor (beta chain) sequence and its context. The germline V gene encodes CDR1 LNHDA and CDR2 SQIVND (reference sequence). CDR3 size: 15 residues. V shed 4 bases and J 5 bases; nucleotides not matched to a gene: 6. Amplified TCR beta CDR3 regions derived from RNA transcripts. Using the HTBI primer set, a first-round RT-PCR was run on the TCR CDR3. MiXCR, applied by TCRdb to the multiplex PCR reads, yields one record per CDR3 protein. The data show some 570,000 distinct CDR3 sequences, with 13% to 15% seen just once and 6.5% to 9% held by the top ten. These data belong to a study of T cells in Graves' hyperthyroidism and ophthalmopathy. Across the whole study: Upon initial diagnosis and before any treatment, peripheral blood was collected.

What was sequenced was blood. The chain uses TRBV19 and TRBJ1-5; TRBD1 agrees at 9 bases. This receptor was taken from a woman aged 18-35 years with Graves' ophthalmopathy. The chain's CDR3 is CASSNRGQGHQPQHF. DNA of the CDR3: TGTGCCAGTAGTAACAGGGGACAGGGCCATCAGCCCCAGCATTTT. Supplemented by reference TRBV19 and TRBJ1-5, the full variable domain reads DGGITQSPKYLFRKEGQNVTLSCEQNLNHDAMYWYRQDPGQGLRLIYYSQIVNDFQKGDIAEGYSVSREKKESFPLTVTSAQKNPTAFYLCASSNRGQGHQPQHFGDGTRLSIL.